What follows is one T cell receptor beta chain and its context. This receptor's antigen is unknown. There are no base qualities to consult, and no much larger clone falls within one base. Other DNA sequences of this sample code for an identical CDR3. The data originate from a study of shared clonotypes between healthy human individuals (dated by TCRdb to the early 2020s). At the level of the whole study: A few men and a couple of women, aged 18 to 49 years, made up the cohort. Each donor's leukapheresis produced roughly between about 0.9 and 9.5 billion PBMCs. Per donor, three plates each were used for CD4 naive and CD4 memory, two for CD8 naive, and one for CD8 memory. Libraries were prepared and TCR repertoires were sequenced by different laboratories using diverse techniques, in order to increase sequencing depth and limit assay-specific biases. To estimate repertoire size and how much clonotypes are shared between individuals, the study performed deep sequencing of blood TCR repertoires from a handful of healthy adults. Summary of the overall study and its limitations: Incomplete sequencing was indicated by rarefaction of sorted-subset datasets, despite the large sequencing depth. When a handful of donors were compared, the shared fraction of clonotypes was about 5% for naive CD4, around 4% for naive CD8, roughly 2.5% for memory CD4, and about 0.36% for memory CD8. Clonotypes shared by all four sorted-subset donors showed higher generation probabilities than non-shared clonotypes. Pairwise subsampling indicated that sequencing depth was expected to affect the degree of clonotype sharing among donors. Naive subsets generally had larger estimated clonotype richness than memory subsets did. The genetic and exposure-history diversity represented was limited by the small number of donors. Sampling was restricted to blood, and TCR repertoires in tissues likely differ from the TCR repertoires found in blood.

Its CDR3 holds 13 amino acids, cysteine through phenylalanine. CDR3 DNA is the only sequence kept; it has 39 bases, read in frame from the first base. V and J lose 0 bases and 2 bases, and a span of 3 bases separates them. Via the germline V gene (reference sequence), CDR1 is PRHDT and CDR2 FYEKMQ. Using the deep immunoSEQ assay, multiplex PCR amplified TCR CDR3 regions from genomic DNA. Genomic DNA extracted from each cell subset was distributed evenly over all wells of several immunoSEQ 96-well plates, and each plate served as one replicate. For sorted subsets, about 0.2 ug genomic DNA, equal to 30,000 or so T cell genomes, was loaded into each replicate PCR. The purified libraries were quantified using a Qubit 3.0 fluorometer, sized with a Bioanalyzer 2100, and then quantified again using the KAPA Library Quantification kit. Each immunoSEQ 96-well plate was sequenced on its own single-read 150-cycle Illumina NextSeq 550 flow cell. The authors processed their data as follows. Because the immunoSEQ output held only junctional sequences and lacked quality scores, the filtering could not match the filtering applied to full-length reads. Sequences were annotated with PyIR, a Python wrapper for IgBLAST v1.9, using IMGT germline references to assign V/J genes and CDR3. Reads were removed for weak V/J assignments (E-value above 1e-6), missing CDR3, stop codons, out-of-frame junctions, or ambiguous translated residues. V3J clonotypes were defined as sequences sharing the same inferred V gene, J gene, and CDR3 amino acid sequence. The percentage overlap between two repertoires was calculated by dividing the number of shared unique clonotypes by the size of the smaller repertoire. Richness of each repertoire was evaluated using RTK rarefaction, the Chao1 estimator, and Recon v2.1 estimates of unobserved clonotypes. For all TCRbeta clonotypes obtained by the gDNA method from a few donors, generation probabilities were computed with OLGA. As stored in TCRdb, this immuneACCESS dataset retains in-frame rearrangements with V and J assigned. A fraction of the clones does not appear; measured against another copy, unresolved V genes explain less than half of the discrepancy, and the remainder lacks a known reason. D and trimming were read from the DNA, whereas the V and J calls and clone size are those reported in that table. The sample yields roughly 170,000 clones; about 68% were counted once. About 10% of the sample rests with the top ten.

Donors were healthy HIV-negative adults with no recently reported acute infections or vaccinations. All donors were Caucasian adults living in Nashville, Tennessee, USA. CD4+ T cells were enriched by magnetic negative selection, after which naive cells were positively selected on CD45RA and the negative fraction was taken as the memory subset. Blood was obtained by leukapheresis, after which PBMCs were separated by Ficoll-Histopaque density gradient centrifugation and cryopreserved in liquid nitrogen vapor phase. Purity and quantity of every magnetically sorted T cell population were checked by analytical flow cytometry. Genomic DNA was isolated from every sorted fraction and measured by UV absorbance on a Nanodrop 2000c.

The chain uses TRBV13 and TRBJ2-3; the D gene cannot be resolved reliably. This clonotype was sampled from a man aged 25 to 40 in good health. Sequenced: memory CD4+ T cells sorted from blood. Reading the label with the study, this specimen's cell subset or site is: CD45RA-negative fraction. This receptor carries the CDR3 CASSLGHTDTQYF. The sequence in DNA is TGTGCCAGCAGCTTAGGGCACACAGATACGCAGTATTTT.